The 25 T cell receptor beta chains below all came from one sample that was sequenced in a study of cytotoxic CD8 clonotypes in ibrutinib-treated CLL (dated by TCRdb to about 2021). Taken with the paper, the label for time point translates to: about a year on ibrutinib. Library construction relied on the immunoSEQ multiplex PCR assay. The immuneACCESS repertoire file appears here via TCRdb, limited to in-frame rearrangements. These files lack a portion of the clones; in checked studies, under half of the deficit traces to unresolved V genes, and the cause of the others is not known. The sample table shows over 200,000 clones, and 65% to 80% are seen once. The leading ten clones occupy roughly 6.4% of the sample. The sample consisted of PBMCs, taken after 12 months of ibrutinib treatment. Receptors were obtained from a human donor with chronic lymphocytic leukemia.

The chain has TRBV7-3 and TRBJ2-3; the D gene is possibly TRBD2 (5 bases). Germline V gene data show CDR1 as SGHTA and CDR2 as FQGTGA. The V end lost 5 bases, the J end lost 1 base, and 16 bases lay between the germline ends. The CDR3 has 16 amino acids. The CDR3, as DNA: TGTGCCAGCAGCCAATACCTCGGACTGGGCACAGATACGCAGTATTTT. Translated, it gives CASSQYLGLGTDTQYF.

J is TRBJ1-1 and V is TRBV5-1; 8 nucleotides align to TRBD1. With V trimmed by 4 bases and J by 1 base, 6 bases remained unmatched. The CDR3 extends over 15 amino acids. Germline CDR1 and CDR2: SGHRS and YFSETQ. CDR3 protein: CASSPGQGTNTEAFF. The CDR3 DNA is TGCGCCAGCAGCCCCGGACAGGGAACGAACACTGAAGCTTTCTTT.

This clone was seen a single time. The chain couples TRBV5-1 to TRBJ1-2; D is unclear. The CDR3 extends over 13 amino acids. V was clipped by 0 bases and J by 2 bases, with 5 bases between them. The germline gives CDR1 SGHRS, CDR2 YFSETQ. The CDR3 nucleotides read TGCGCCAGCAGCTTGGAAGGCAACTATGGCTACACCTTC. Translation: CASSLEGNYGYTF.

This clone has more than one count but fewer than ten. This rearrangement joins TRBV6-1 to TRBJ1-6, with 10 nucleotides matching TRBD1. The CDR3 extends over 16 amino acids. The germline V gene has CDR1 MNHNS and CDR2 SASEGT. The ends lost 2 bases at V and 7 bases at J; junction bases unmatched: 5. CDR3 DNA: TGTGCCAGCAGTGAATACTGGGACAGGGGAAATTCACCCCTCCACTTT. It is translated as CASSEYWDRGNSPLHF.

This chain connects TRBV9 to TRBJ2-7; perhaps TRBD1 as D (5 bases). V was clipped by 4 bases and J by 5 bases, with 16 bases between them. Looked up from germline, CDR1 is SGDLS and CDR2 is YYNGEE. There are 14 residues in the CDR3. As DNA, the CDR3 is TGTGCCAGCAGCCCCCAGTCAGGGTGGGACGAGCAGTACTTC. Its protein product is CASSPQSGWDEQYF.

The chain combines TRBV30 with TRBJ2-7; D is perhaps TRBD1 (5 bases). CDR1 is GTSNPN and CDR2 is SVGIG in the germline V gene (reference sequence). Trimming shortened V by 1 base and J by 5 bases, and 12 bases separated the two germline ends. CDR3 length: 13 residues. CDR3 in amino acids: CAWSAGLSDEQYF. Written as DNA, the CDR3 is TGTGCCTGGAGTGCAGGGTTGTCGGACGAGCAGTACTTC. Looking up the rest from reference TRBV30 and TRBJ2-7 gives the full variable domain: SQTIHQWPATLVQPVGSPLSLECTVEGTSNPNLYWYRQAAGRGLQLLFYSVGIGQISSEVPQNLSASRPQDRQFILSSKKLLLSDSGFYLCAWSAGLSDEQYFGPGTRLTVT.

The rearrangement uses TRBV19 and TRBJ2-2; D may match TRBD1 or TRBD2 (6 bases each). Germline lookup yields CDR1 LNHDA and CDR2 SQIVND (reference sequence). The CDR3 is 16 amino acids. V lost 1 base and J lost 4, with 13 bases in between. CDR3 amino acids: CASSIAGAPGTGELFF. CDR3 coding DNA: TGTGCCAGTAGTATAGCGGGGGCCCCGGGCACCGGGGAGCTGTTTTTT.

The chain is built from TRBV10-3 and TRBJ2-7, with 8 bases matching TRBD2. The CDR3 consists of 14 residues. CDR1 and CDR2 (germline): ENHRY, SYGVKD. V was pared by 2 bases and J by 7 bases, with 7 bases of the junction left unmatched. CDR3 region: CAISEVEAGEEQYF. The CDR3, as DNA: TGTGCCATCAGTGAGGTTGAAGCGGGGGAAGAGCAGTACTTC.

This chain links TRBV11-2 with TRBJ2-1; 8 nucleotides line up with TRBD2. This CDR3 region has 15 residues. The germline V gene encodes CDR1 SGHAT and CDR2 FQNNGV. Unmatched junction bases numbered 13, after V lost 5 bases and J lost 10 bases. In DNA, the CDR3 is TGTGCCAGCAGCCCCATCCGGGGGGGCTTTCAGGAGCAGTTCTTC. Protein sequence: CASSPIRGGFQEQFF.

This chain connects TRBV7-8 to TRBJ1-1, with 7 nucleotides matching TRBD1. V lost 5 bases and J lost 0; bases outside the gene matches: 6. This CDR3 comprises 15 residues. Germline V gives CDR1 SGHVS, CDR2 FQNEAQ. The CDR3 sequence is CASSTRTGVNTEAFF. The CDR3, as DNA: TGTGCCAGCAGCACCCGGACAGGCGTGAACACTGAAGCTTTCTTT.

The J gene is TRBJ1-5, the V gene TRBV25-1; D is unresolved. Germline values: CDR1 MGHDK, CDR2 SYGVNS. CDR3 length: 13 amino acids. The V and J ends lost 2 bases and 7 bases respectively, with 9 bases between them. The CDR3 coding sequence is TGTGCCAGCAGTGAAGGAGGACCGCAGCCCCAGCATTTT. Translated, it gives CASSEGGPQPQHF.

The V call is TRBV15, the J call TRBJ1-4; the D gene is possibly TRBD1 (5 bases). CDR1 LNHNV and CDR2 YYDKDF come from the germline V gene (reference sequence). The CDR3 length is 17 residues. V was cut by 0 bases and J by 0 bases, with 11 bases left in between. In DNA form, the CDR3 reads TGTGCCACCAGCAGAGACGGGCAGGGACCAACTAATGAAAAACTGTTTTTT. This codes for CATSRDGQGPTNEKLFF.

CDR3 residues: CATSRDQGWGEKLFF. CDR3 coding DNA: TGTGCCACCAGCAGAGACCAGGGATGGGGTGAAAAACTGTTTTTT. The chain links TRBV15 to TRBJ1-4, with D maybe TRBD1 (5 bases). The CDR3 has 15 residues. With 0 bases removed from V and 7 bases from J, the gap between germline ends came to 12 bases. Germline V gene lookup returns CDR1 LNHNV and CDR2 YYDKDF (reference sequence).

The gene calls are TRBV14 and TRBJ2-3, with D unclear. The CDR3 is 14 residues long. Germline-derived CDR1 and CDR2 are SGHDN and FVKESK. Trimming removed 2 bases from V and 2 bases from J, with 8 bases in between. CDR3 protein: CASSQNYITDTQYF. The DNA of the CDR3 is TGTGCCAGCAGCCAAAACTATATCACAGATACGCAGTATTTT.

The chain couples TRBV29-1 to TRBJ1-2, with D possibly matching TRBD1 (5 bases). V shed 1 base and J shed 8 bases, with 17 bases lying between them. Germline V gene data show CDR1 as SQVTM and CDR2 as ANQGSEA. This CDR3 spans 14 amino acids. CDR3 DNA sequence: TGCAGCGTTGAAGTCCGGAGCAGGGACCCGGGCTACACCTTC. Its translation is CSVEVRSRDPGYTF.

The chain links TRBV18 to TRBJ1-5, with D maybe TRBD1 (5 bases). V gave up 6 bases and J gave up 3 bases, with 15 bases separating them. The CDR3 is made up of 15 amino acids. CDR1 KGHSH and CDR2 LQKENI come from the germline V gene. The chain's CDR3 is CASSPTGRNNQPQHF. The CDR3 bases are TGTGCCAGCTCGCCTACGGGACGAAACAATCAGCCCCAGCATTTT.

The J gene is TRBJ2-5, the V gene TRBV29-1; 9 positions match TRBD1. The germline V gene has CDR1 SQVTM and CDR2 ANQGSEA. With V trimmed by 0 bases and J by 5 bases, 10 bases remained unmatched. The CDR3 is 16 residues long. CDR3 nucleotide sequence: TGCAGCGTTGAAGATCGATGGGGACAGGGTTTTGAGACCCAGTACTTC. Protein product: CSVEDRWGQGFETQYF.

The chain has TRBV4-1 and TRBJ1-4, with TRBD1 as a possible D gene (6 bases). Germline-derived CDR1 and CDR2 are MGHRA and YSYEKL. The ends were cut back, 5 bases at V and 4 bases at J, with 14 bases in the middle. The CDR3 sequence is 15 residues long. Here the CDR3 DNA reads TGCGCCAGCAGCAGAGAGAGGGGGGTTAATGAAAAACTGTTTTTT. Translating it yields CASSRERGVNEKLFF.

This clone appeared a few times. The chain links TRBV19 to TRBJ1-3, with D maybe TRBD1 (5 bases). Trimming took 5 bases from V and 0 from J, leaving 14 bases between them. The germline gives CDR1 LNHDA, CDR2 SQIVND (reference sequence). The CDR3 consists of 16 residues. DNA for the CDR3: TGTGCCAGTAGTCGGCAGGGTTATGACTCTGGAAACACCATATATTTT. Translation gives CASSRQGYDSGNTIYF.

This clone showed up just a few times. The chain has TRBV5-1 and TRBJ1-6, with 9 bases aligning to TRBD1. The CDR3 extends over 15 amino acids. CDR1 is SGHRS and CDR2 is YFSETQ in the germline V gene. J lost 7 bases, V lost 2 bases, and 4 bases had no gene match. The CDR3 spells CASSFGQGLNSPLHF. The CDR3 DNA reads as TGCGCCAGCAGCTTCGGACAGGGGCTAAATTCACCCCTCCACTTT.

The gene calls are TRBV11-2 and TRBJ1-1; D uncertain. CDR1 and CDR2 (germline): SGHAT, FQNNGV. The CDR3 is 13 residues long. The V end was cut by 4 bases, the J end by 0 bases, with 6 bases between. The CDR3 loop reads CASSSFMNTEAFF. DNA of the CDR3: TGTGCCAGCAGCTCCTTCATGAACACTGAAGCTTTCTTT.

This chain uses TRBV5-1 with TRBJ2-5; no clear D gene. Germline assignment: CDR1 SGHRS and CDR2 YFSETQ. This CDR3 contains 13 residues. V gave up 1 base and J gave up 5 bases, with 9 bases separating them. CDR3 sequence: CASSLNSGETQYF. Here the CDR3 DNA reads TGCGCCAGCAGCTTGAACTCGGGTGAGACCCAGTACTTC.

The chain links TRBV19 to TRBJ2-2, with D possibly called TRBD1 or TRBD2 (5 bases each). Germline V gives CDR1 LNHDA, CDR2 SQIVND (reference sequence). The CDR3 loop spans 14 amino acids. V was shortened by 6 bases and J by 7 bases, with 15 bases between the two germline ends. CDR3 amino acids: CASSGTPGLGELFF. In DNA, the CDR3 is TGTGCCAGTAGCGGGACGCCTGGACTCGGGGAGCTGTTTTTT. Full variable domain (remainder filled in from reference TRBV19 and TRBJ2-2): DGGITQSPKYLFRKEGQNVTLSCEQNLNHDAMYWYRQDPGQGLRLIYYSQIVNDFQKGDIAEGYSVSREKKESFPLTVTSAQKNPTAFYLCASSGTPGLGELFFGEGSRLTVL.

CDR3 bases: TGTGCCAGCTCACCTACAGGGACCCCAGATACGCAGTATTTT. It specifies CASSPTGTPDTQYF. The rearrangement uses TRBV18 and TRBJ2-3; D might be TRBD1 (6 bases). Deletions cut 3 bases from V and 4 bases from J, with 11 bases between. The germline gives CDR1 KGHSH, CDR2 LQKENI. There are 14 residues in the CDR3.

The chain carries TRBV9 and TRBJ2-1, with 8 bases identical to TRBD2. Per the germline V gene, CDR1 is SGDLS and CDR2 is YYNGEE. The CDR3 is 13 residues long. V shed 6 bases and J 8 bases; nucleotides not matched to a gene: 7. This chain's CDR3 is CASTGGLAHEQFF. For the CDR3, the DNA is TGTGCCAGCACCGGAGGACTAGCTCATGAGCAGTTCTTC.